A selection of T cell receptor beta chains follows, all from one sample in a study of T-cell memory formation after mild COVID-19. Each CDR3 protein gets one entry after TCRdb re-called the 5' RACE reads with MiXCR. The data hold 190,000 or so distinct CDR3 sequences, with approximately 10% observed a single time. The specimen sequenced was PBMCs or a T cell subset sorted from them (not recorded which). The receptors were sampled from a man aged 18 to 29 who had mild COVID-19 (a few samples of this study predate the infection). Cell type and time point are not known. Both conserved end residues are part of each CDR3. Each record gives: J gene, clone size, V gene, D gene, CDR3 DNA, CDR3 protein. The D gene is left open where the match is weak. Clone size is stated in some rows and not others, as once, few, many or a class when expanded.

>TRBJ2-1|few|TRBV11-2|TRBD2
TGTGCCAGCAGCTCCGGAGCGGGGGGGCCGAATGAGCAGTTCTTC
CASSSGAGGPNEQFF
>TRBJ1-6|.|TRBV3-1|TRBD1
TGTGCCAGCAGCCAGACCGGGACAGGGGGAGCACCCCTCCACTTT
CASSQTGTGGAPLHF
>TRBJ2-5|.|TRBV5-6|.
TGTGCCAGCCTACACAGGTCGCGGGAGACCCAGTACTTC
CASLHRSRETQYF
>TRBJ2-2|few|TRBV5-1|.
TGCGCCAGCAGCTTGACGTTAGGGGCCGGGGAGCTGTTTTTT
CASSLTLGAGELFF
>TRBJ2-1|many|TRBV20-1|.
TGCAGTGCTAGGCGGTCCACGGACAATGAGCAGTTCTTC
CSARRSTDNEQFF
>TRBJ1-1|.|TRBV6-5|.
TGTGCCAGCAGCCCCCGAGACACCACTGAAGCTTTCTTT
CASSPRDTTEAFF
>TRBJ2-7|few|TRBV25-1|TRBD1
TGTGCCAGCAGTGAAAGGACAGGGCCTTACGAGCAGTACTTC
CASSERTGPYEQYF
>TRBJ2-3|few|TRBV2|.
TGTGCCAGCAGAGGAGGACCTAGCACAGATACGCAGTATTTT
CASRGGPSTDTQYF
>TRBJ1-5|.|TRBV6-2/TRBV6-3|.
TGTGCCAGCACTCGATTCAATCAGCCCCAGCATTTT
CASTRFNQPQHF
>TRBJ1-1|.|TRBV6-2/TRBV6-3|.
TGTGCCAGCAGTTACTCGAATTATAGGGCTAACACTGAAGCTTTCTTT
CASSYSNYRANTEAFF
>TRBJ2-5|many|TRBV12-3/TRBV12-4|TRBD1
TGTGCCAGCACCGGGACAGCGAGGGAGACCCAGTACTTC
CASTGTARETQYF
>TRBJ2-1|few|TRBV7-2|.
TGTGCCAGCAGCCGGGGGTACTCCTACAATGAGCAGTTCTTC
CASSRGYSYNEQFF
>TRBJ2-3|.|TRBV7-2|TRBD2
TGTGCCAGCAGCTTAGAACGGGGGGTGCCTAGCACAGATACGCAGTATTTT
CASSLERGVPSTDTQYF
>TRBJ2-3|few|TRBV7-3|.
TGTGCCAGCAGCCTAGCGAGATCAGATACGCAGTATTTT
CASSLARSDTQYF
>TRBJ1-1|many|TRBV4-2|TRBD1
TGTGCCAGCAGCCTATACTTGGGGACAGGGGGAGAAGCTTTCTTT
CASSLYLGTGGEAFF
>TRBJ2-3|.|TRBV27|TRBD2
TGTGCCAGCAGTTTCCGACTAGCTACAGATACGCAGTATTTT
CASSFRLATDTQYF
>TRBJ2-7|.|TRBV7-8|TRBD2
TGTGCCAGCAGCTCAGGGACTATAACCCTCTACGAGCAGTACTTC
CASSSGTITLYEQYF
>TRBJ1-3|.|TRBV5-1|.
TGCGCCAGCAGCTTGGGCCTGGGACCTGGAAACACCATATATTTT
CASSLGLGPGNTIYF
>TRBJ2-5|.|TRBV7-6|.
TGTGCCAGCAGCTTTTTATACCAAGAGACCCAGTACTTC
CASSFLYQETQYF
>TRBJ2-7|.|TRBV4-1|.
TGCGCCAGCAGCCAAGAGGCCGCACCGGGTTACGAGCAGTACTTC
CASSQEAAPGYEQYF
>TRBJ2-3|few|TRBV28|.
TGTGCCAGCAGTTTATGGAGGGGGTCGGGGGCAGATACGCAGTATTTT
CASSLWRGSGADTQYF
>TRBJ2-5|.|TRBV4-1|.
TGCGCCAGCAGCGTTACGGGGACCCGCGTGGAGACCCAGTACTTC
CASSVTGTRVETQYF
>TRBJ2-5|.|TRBV9|.
TGTGCCAGCAGCTCCTTAACCAGCGGGGAGACCCAGTACTTC
CASSSLTSGETQYF